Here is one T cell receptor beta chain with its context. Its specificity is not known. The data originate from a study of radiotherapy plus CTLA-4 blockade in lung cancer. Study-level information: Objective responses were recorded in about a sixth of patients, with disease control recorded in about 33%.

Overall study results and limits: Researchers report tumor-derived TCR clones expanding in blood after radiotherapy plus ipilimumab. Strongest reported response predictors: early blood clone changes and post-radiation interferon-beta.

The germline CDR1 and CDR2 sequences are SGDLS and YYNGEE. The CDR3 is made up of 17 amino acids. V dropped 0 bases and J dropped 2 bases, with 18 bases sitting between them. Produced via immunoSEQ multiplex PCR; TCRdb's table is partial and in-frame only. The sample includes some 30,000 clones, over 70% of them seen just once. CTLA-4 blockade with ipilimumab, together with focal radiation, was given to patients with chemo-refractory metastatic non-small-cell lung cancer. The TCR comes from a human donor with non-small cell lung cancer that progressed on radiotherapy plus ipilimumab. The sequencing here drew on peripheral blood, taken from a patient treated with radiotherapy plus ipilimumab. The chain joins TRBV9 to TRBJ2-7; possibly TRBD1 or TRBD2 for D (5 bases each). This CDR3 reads CASSVGRDGMSTYEQYF. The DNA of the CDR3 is TGTGCCAGCAGCGTAGGTCGGGACGGGATGAGCACCTACGAGCAGTACTTC.